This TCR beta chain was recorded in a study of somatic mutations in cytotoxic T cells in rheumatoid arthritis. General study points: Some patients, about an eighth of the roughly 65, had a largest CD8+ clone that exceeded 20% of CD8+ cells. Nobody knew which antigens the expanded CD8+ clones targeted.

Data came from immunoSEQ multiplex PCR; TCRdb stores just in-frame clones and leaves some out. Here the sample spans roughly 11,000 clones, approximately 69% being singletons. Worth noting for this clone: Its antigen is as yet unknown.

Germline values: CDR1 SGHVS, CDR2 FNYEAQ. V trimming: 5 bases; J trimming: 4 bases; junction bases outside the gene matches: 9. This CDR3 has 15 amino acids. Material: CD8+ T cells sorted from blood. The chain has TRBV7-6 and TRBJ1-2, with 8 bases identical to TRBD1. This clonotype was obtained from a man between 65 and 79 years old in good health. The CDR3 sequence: CASSPAGTGAYGYTF. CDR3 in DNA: TGTGCCAGCAGCCCAGCCGGGACAGGAGCCTATGGCTACACCTTC.